This T cell receptor (beta chain) was sequenced in a study of T cells after yellow fever vaccination. Making TCR cDNA involved 5'RACE template switching, which added UMIs and a universal primer site. TCRdb itself ran the 5' RACE reads through MiXCR, one entry per CDR3 protein. Of about 510,000 distinct CDR3 sequences in the sample, less than 25% are singletons; the top ten hold about a sixth. V gave up 2 bases and J gave up 2 bases, with 9 bases separating them. The CDR3 is 13 amino acids. Per germline, CDR1 DFQATT and CDR2 SNEGSKA (reference sequence). The sequence derives from a man aged 18 to 29 who received the YFV17D yellow fever vaccine. The chain employs TRBV20-1 and TRBJ2-5, with D unclear. The material sequenced was PBMCs, taken approximately 22 days after the first yellow fever vaccination. DNA for the CDR3: TGCAGTGCTAGACTGGTCAGTCAAGAGACCCAGTACTTC. As protein: CSARLVSQETQYF.